Sequencing of this T cell receptor (beta chain) was carried out in a study of molecular identifiers for immune sequencing clone quantification. Findings and limits, study-wide: Over 99% of effector molecules, but under 1% in naive cells, were held by clones with more than 20 RNA copies.

This clonotype occurred a few times. Its specificity is unknown. Sorting defined naive CD8 T cells as CD8+CD4-CCR7+CD45RA+. The ends were cut back, 5 bases at V and 3 bases at J, with 5 bases in the middle. The CDR3 totals 11 residues. Germline assignment: CDR1 MDHEN and CDR2 SYDVKM. TCRdb itself ran the PCR reads through MiXCR, one entry per CDR3 protein. The sample records about 63,000 distinct CDR3 sequences, around 20% being singletons. The specimen was naive CD8+ T cells from blood, with Jurkat cell RNA spiked in. As for subset: FACS-sorted CD8+CD4-CCR7+CD45RA+ naive T cells. The rearrangement uses TRBV28 and TRBJ2-7; D is undetermined. The receptor's source is a human donor in good health. Some libraries in this study had Jurkat cell RNA spiked in. CDR3 region: CASSPHYEQYF. CDR3 nucleotide sequence: TGTGCCAGCAGTCCCCACTACGAGCAGTACTTC.